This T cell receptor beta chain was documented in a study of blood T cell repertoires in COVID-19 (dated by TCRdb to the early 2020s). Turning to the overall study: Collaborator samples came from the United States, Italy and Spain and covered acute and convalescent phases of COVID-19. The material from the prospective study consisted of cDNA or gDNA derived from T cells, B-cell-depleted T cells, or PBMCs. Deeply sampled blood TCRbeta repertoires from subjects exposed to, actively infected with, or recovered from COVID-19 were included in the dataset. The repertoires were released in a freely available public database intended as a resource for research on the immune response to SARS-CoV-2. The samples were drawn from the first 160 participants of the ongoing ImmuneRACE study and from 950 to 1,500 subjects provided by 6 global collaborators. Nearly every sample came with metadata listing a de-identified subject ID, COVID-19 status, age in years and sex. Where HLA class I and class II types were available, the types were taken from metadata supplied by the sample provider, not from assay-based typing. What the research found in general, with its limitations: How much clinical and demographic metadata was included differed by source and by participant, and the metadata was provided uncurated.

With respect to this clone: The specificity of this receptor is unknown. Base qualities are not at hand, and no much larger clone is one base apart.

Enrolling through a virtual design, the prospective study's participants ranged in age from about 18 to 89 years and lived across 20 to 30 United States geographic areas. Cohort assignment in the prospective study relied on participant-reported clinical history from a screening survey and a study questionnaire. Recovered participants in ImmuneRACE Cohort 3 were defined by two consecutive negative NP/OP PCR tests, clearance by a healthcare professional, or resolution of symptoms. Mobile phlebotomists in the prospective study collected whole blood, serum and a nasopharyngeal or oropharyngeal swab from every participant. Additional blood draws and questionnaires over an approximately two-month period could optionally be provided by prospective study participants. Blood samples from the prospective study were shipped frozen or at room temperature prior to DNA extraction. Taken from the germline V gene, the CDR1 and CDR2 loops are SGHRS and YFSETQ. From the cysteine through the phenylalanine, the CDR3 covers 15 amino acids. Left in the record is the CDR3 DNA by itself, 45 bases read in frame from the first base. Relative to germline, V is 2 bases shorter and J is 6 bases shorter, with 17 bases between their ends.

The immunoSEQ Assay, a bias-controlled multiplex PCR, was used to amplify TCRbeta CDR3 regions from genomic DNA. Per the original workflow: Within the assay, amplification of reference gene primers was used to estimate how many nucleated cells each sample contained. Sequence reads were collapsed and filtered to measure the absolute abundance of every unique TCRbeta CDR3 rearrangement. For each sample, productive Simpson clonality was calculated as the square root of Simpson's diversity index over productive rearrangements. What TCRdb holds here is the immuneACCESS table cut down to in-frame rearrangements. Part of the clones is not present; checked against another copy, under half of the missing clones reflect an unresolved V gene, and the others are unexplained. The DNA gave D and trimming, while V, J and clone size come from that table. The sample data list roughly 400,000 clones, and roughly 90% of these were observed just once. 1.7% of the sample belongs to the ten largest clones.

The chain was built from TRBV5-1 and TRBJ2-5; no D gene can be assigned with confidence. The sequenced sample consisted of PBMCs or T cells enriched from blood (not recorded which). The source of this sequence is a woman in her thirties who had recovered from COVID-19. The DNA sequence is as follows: TGCGCCAGCAGCTTTGGAGAATTGGCGATAAAGACCCAGTACTTC. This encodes CASSFGELAIKTQYF.